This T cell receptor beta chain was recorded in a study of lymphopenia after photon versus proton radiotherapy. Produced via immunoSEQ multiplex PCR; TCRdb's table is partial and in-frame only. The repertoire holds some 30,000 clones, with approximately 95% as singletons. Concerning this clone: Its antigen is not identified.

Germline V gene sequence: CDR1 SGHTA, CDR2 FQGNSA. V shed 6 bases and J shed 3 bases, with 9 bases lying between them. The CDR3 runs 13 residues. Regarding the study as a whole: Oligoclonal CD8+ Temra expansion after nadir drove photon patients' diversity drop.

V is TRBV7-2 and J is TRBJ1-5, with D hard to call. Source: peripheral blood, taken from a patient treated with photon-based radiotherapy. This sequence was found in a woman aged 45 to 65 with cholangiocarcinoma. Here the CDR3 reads CASSGANNQPQHF. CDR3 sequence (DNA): TGTGCCAGCAGTGGAGCTAACAATCAGCCCCAGCATTTT.